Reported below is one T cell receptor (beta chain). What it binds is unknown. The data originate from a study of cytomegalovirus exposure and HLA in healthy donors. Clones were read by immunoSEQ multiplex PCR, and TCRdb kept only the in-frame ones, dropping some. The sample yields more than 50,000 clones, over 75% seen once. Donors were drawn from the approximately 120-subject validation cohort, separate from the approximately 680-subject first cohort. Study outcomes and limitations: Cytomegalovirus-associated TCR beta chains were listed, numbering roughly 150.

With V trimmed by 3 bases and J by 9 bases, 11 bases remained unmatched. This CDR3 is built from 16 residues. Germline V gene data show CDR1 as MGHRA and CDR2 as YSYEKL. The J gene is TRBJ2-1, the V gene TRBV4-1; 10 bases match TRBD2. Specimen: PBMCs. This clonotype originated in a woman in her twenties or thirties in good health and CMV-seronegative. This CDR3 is CASSQELAGVVGEQFF. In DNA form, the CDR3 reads TGCGCCAGCAGCCAGGAGCTAGCGGGAGTAGTTGGTGAGCAGTTCTTC.